This TCR beta chain was recorded in a study of early T cells in non-severe SARS-CoV-2 infection. Across the study: Unsorted whole-blood RNA was sequenced in bulk, leaving chains unpaired.

This clonotype was picked up many times. MiXCR, run by TCRdb on the 5' RACE reads, gives a single entry per CDR3 protein. The table has 75,000 to 90,000 distinct CDR3 sequences, 10% to 15% seen once; the top ten hold about 1%. Germline assignment: CDR1 MRHNA and CDR2 SNTAGT. V was pared by 6 bases and J by 3 bases, with 1 base of the junction left unmatched. The CDR3 sequence is 14 residues long. This chain joins TRBV6-4 and TRBJ2-2; 10 bases are shared with TRBD1. The specimen was whole blood. The TCR originated in an adult who was a healthcare worker with PCR-confirmed SARS-CoV-2 infection or an uninfected control (not recorded which). This CDR3 reads CASSGTGDTGELFF. Written as DNA, the CDR3 is TGTGCCAGCAGCGGGACAGGGGACACCGGGGAGCTGTTTTTT.